Listed here are 6 T cell receptor beta chains from one sample, sequenced in a study of T cells in Graves' hyperthyroidism and ophthalmopathy. RNA transcripts yielded amplified TCR beta CDR3 regions. When the TCR CDR3 underwent first-round RT-PCR, the HTBI primer set was used. TCRdb analysed the multiplex PCR reads with MiXCR anew, one entry per CDR3 protein. The sample has some 250,000 distinct CDR3 sequences, just over 14% seen once. The sample taken for sequencing was blood. These receptors were obtained from a woman aged 40 to 55 with Graves' hyperthyroidism that later progressed to Graves' ophthalmopathy.

This clonotype was recorded a few times. The chain combines TRBV5-1 with TRBJ1-6; maybe TRBD1 (5 bases). This CDR3 region has 14 residues. With 0 bases removed from V and 6 bases from J, the gap between germline ends came to 7 bases. Germline V gives CDR1 SGHRS, CDR2 YFSETQ. The CDR3 DNA follows: TGCGCCAGCAGCTTGGGAGGGGTTAATTCACCCCTCCACTTT. The encoded protein is CASSLGGVNSPLHF.

This clonotype was detected ten times or more. The rearrangement joins TRBV6-6 to TRBJ2-5; D is perhaps TRBD1 or TRBD2 (6 bases each). This CDR3 has 16 amino acids. Germline CDR1 reads MNHNY; CDR2 reads SVGAGI (reference sequence). V gave up 0 bases and J gave up 4 bases, with 15 bases separating them. The CDR3 is CASSYSMSGEVETQYF. In nucleotides, the CDR3 is TGTGCCAGCAGTTACTCGATGTCAGGGGAGGTAGAGACCCAGTACTTC.

This clonotype was seen a handful of times. This chain links TRBV9 with TRBJ1-2, with D possibly matching TRBD1 (5 bases). CDR3 length: 14 amino acids. Trimming removed 4 bases at V and 1 base at J, with 11 bases between. Germline CDR1 is SGDLS and CDR2 is YYNGEE. CDR3 residues: CASSPGGDNYGYTF. For the CDR3, the DNA is TGTGCCAGCAGCCCCGGAGGGGATAACTATGGCTACACCTTC.

This clonotype was counted ten times or more. The chain combines TRBV6-5 with TRBJ2-5, with D uncertain. Between the trimmed V and J ends, which lost 2 bases and 6 bases, there was a span of 10 bases. The CDR3 loop spans 13 amino acids. Germline CDR1 is MNHEY and CDR2 is SVGAGI. CDR3 region: CASSYTEVKTQYF. CDR3 sequence (DNA): TGTGCCAGCAGTTACACAGAGGTGAAGACCCAGTACTTC.

This clonotype was seen only a few times. The chain couples TRBV27 to TRBJ2-1; 11 positions match TRBD2. Germline assignment: CDR1 MNHEY and CDR2 SMNVEV (reference sequence). There are 16 residues in the CDR3. J gave up 6 bases and V 7 bases, and 11 bases lay outside the gene matches. Written as DNA, the CDR3 is TGTGCCAGCAAGATTTCGGGGACTAGCGGCCTCAATGAGCAGTTCTTC. This codes for CASKISGTSGLNEQFF.

This clonotype was observed many times. The chain recombines TRBV28 with TRBJ1-1; D ambiguous. V was cut by 0 bases and J by 8 bases, with 16 bases left in between. From germline, CDR1 is MDHEN and CDR2 SYDVKM. This CDR3 has 15 residues. CDR3 sequence reads: CASSLWILGLGEAFF. DNA of the CDR3: TGTGCCAGCAGTTTATGGATCTTGGGTTTAGGAGAAGCTTTCTTT.